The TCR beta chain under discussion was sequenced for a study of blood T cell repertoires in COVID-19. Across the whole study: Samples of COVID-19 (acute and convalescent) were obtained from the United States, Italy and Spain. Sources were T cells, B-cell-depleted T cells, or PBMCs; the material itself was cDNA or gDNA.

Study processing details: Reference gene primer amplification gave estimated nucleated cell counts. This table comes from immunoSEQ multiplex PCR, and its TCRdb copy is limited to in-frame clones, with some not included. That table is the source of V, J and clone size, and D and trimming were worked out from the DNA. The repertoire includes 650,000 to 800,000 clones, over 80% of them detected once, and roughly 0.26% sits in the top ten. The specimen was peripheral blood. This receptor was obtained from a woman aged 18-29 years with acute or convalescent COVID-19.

The CDR3 nucleotides are TGTGCCAGCAGTTCCCACCGGGACATCTACGAGCAGTACTTC. This sequence encodes CASSSHRDIYEQYF. This sequence joins TRBV2 and TRBJ2-7; possible D gene TRBD1, 6 bases. Germline V gene data show CDR1 as SNHLY and CDR2 as FYNNEI. Trimming shortened V by 5 bases and J by 3 bases, and 14 bases separated the two germline ends. The CDR3 is 14 residues long.